This TCR beta chain originates from a study of blood T cell repertoires in COVID-19. The repertoire was sequenced with immunoSEQ multiplex PCR; TCRdb's copy has only in-frame clones and lacks some. The table has roughly 80,000 clones, less than 90% seen once. The CDR3 runs to 13 residues. Trimming took 5 bases from V and 1 from J, leaving 9 bases between them. From germline, CDR1 is GTSNPN and CDR2 SVGIG (reference sequence). Sequencing was performed on peripheral blood. This rearrangement joins TRBV30 to TRBJ1-5; D might be TRBD1 (6 bases). This TCR was sampled from a man aged 60 to 75 with active or convalescent COVID-19. This CDR3 reads CAWAGTSNQPQHF. In DNA, the CDR3 is TGTGCCTGGGCCGGGACAAGCAATCAGCCCCAGCATTTT.